These T cell receptor beta chains were read from a single sample in a study of EBV T-cell therapy then PD-1 blockade in nasopharyngeal carcinoma. Which antigens these TCRs recognize remains unknown. Assay: immunoSEQ multiplex PCR; the TCRdb copy retains only in-frame clones and omits some. The data show approximately 25,000 clones, with approximately 87% seen just once and roughly 30% held by the top ten. The sample here was CD8+ T cells from blood, taken at approximately day 62 from a patient whose treatment included autologous EBV-specific T cells and nivolumab. The receptors originated from a man in his forties with nasopharyngeal carcinoma. The CDR3 runs from the conserved cysteine through the conserved F or W. D genes are given only for firm matches.

v_gene	j_gene	d_gene	CDR3nt	CDR3aa
TRBV28	TRBJ1-1	.	TGTGCCATCGAAACGGCAGGGGTCCTGATGAACACTGAAGCTTTCTTT	CAIETAGVLMNTEAFF
TRBV7-3	TRBJ2-1	.	TGTGCCAGCAGCTTATACGACGGGAATGAGCAGTTCTTC	CASSLYDGNEQFF
TRBV4-3	TRBJ2-7	TRBD2	TGCGCCAGCAGCCAAGGCGCGGCGGGGGGGCCTCTGTTGGAGCAGTACTTC	CASSQGAAGGPLLEQYF
TRBV2	TRBJ1-3	TRBD1	TGTGCCAGCAGGGAACAGGGGGCGCTTGGAAACACCATATATTTT	CASREQGALGNTIYF
TRBV2	TRBJ1-2	.	TGTGCCAGCAGTGAGGGTCGGGGCGGCTATGGCTACACCTTC	CASSEGRGGYGYTF
TRBV19	TRBJ2-2	.	TGTGCCAGTAGTATATACAGCACGGGGACCGGGGAGCTGTTTTTT	CASSIYSTGTGELFF
TRBV6-4	TRBJ2-2	.	TGTGCCAGCAGTGACTCGAACCCGGGGGAGCTGTTTTTT	CASSDSNPGELFF
TRBV18	TRBJ1-2	.	TGTGCCAGCTCACCACCTGGCCCCCGCGATGGTGGCTACACCTTC	CASSPPGPRDGGYTF
TRBV7-9	TRBJ1-6	.	TGTGCGGTAAGGGGGGCTAATTCACCCCTCCACTTT	CAVRGANSPLHF
TRBV7-9	TRBJ1-2	.	TGTGCCAGCAGCTGGGGGACAAATGGCTACACCTTC	CASSWGTNGYTF
TRBV6-6	TRBJ2-3	.	TGTGCCAGCAGCAGGGACCGGTCGGGATCGGGTACGCAGTATTTT	CASSRDRSGSGTQYF
TRBV4-1	TRBJ2-5	.	TGCGCCAGCAGCCAAGGATATCTAGGCCAAGAGACCCAGTACTTC	CASSQGYLGQETQYF
TRBV7-9	TRBJ2-3	.	TGTGCCAGCAGCCCCGGACGCACCAGGGGCACAGATACGCAGTATTTT	CASSPGRTRGTDTQYF
TRBV27	TRBJ1-6	.	TGTGCCAGCAAAATGAGCTCCTATAATTCACCCCTCCACTTT	CASKMSSYNSPLHF
TRBV4-1	TRBJ2-5	TRBD2	TGCGCCAGCAGCCGGGGACTAGCGGGGGACGGGGGGACCCAGTACTTC	CASSRGLAGDGGTQYF